The 13 T cell receptor beta chains presented below share a single source sample, sequenced in a study of blood T cells in healthy people across ages. Combining a sample-barcoded 5' primer with a J-beta primer mix, a second PCR ran for roughly 6 to 12 cycles. TCRdb ran MiXCR on the 5' RACE reads and lists one entry per CDR3 protein. The sample holds about 730,000 distinct CDR3 sequences; about 40% are singletons and the top ten take 20% to 25%. Material for sequencing was blood. The source of these receptors is an older woman in good health.

In its sample, this clonotype was seen many times. The chain uses TRBV12-3 or TRBV12-4 and TRBJ2-7; TRBD1 might be the D (6 bases). CDR3 length: 12 amino acids. Trimming cost V 8 bases and J 5 bases, with 13 bases left between them. The CDR3 DNA sequence: TGTGCCAGCGGGGGCCACACCAACGAGCAGTACTTC. Its translation: CASGGHTNEQYF.

In this sample, this clonotype turned up many times. The chain combines TRBV13 with TRBJ2-1; D is undetermined. The germline CDR1 and CDR2 sequences are PRHDT and FYEKMQ (reference sequence). The CDR3 totals 16 residues. The V gene lost 5 bases and the J gene lost 2 bases, with 16 bases spanning the gap. CDR3 DNA sequence: TGTGCCAGCAGCCCCGAGGTGGTCGTGGCCTACAATGAGCAGTTCTTC. Amino acid sequence: CASSPEVVVAYNEQFF.

On this clonotype: This may come from a read error, since a much larger clone is one base off. This chain joins TRBV12-3 or TRBV12-4 and TRBJ2-1; 8 bases agree with TRBD1. The CDR3 is 15 amino acids. With 1 base clipped from V and 6 bases from J, the junction kept 5 bases outside the gene matches. CDR3 amino acids: CASSLVTGVSNEQFF. CDR3 sequence (DNA): TGTGCCAGCAGTTTAGTGACAGGGGTAAGCAATGAGCAGTTCTTC.

CDR3 nucleotides: TGTGCCAGCAGCCAAGGGGGACTAGCGGGGCGTAATGAGCAGTTCTTC. Translating gives CASSQGGLAGRNEQFF. The chain links TRBV3-1 to TRBJ2-1; 13 bases align to TRBD2. The CDR3 extends over 16 amino acids. CDR1 is LGHDT, CDR2 YNNKEL, per germline (reference sequence). The J segment lost 7 bases and the V segment lost 1 base, leaving 4 bases of the junction unmatched.

The genes are TRBV6-1 and TRBJ2-5, with TRBD2 matching 10 bases. Trimming took 4 bases from V and 11 from J; bases not matched to a gene: 19. Germline V lookup: CDR1 MNHNS, CDR2 SASEGT. The CDR3 runs to 17 residues. The CDR3 loop is CASSGLAGVFSYAGQYF. The CDR3 nucleotides read TGTGCCAGCAGTGGGCTAGCGGGGGTCTTCTCCTACGCGGGGCAGTACTTC.

The chain carries TRBV12-3 or TRBV12-4 and TRBJ2-3; D perhaps matches TRBD2 (5 bases). The V end was cut by 6 bases, the J end by 0 bases, with 13 bases between. The length of the CDR3 is 15 residues. The CDR3 spells CASSLTAASTDTQYF. The CDR3, as DNA: TGTGCCAGCAGCCTAACAGCGGCTAGCACAGATACGCAGTATTTT.

J is TRBJ2-7 and V is TRBV10-3, with D perhaps matching TRBD1 (5 bases). The germline V gene encodes CDR1 ENHRY and CDR2 SYGVKD. The CDR3 loop spans 12 amino acids. V lost 10 bases and J 3 bases, leaving 13 bases between the germline ends. CDR3 coding DNA: TGTGCCACCTTCGAGCAGGGCTACGAGCAGTACTTC. It yields the protein CATFEQGYEQYF.

This chain connects TRBV28 to TRBJ2-5; TRBD2 is a possible D gene (6 bases). The V end lost 6 bases, the J end lost 5 bases, and 13 bases lay between the germline ends. Germline CDR1 reads MDHEN; CDR2 reads SYDVKM. The CDR3 length is 13 residues. Here the CDR3 reads CASSGGGAETQYF. Here the CDR3 DNA reads TGTGCCAGCAGCGGGGGTGGGGCCGAGACCCAGTACTTC.

As to this clonotype: A much larger clone is a single base away; this may be a read error. This chain uses TRBV12-3 or TRBV12-4 with TRBJ2-5; no firm D call. Deletions cut 8 bases from V and 5 bases from J, with 15 bases between. The CDR3 length is 13 residues. DNA of the CDR3: TGTGCCAGCTCCGCGTCCGCACATGAGACCCAGTACTTC. Amino acids: CASSASAHETQYF.

Points on this clonotype: A read error may explain this, as a much larger clone is one base away. The genes are TRBV3-1 and TRBJ2-1, with D unresolved. The J call may be faulty, since TRBJ2-7 better matches the DNA end. The germline V gene has CDR1 LGHDT and CDR2 YNNKEL (reference sequence). The CDR3 totals 11 residues. This CDR3 reads CASRINNEQYF. The CDR3 nucleotides read TGTGCCAGCAGGATCAACAATGAGCAGTACTTC.

The count of this clonotype is one. The chain employs TRBV4-1 and TRBJ1-4; D unresolved. The CDR3 covers 16 residues. CDR1 is MGHRA and CDR2 is YSYEKL in the germline V gene. V was shortened by 2 bases and J by 7 bases, with 17 bases between the two germline ends. The CDR3: CASSQSVISPGEKLFF. The CDR3 DNA reads as TGCGCCAGCAGCCAATCCGTCATCTCACCCGGTGAAAAACTGTTTTTT.

This chain links TRBV28 with TRBJ2-3; 8 nucleotides line up with TRBD1. V lost 6 bases and J lost 0; bases outside the gene matches: 8. Germline CDR1 and CDR2: MDHEN and SYDVKM. The CDR3 covers 16 residues. The chain's CDR3 is CASRLGGTGSTDTQYF. The CDR3 nucleotides are TGTGCCAGCAGATTGGGCGGGACAGGAAGCACAGATACGCAGTATTTT.

V and J are TRBV20-1 and TRBJ1-2, with 8 bases identical to TRBD1. In germline, CDR1 is DFQATT, CDR2 SNEGSKA (reference sequence). Trimming cost V 0 bases and J 8 bases; bases outside gene matches: 14. The length of the CDR3 is 16 residues. This CDR3 reads CSARDYTQGAGGGYTF. CDR3 sequence (DNA): TGCAGTGCTAGAGATTACACCCAGGGGGCAGGGGGAGGCTACACCTTC.